The clone carrying this T cell receptor (beta chain) was seen a few times. Using immunoSEQ multiplex PCR, the repertoire was profiled, and TCRdb retains in-frame clones only, with some absent. The sample holds about 230,000 clones, 65% to 85% seen once. The data stem from a study of blood T cell repertoires in COVID-19. Study in general: COVID-19 samples, acute and convalescent, were from the United States, Italy and Spain.

V was clipped by 0 bases and J by 8 bases, with 8 bases between them. Germline values: CDR1 SGHNT, CDR2 YYREEE (reference sequence). The CDR3 consists of 13 residues. The V gene is TRBV5-4, the J gene TRBJ2-2, with D possibly being TRBD1 (5 bases). Sequencing was done on a sample of peripheral blood. This sequence was found in a woman of 80 years or more with acute or convalescent COVID-19. Here the CDR3 DNA reads TGTGCCAGCAGCTTGGCAGGGCTTGGGGAGCTGTTTTTT. Residues: CASSLAGLGELFF.